This TCR beta chain was captured in a study of cytomegalovirus exposure and HLA in healthy donors. Overall study: It was reported in a later analysis that the 120 validation repertoires used the same platform as the 650 to 800 first-cohort repertoires.

The data were produced by immunoSEQ multiplex PCR, yet TCRdb's version contains in-frame clones alone and is incomplete. The sample includes about 360,000 clones, 75% to 90% of them seen just once. Study findings and constraints: It was reportedly the case that the classifier diagnosed cytomegalovirus status with high specificity and sensitivity. The investigators catalogued some 150 TCR beta chains as cytomegalovirus-associated.

The CDR3 has 14 residues. Per germline, CDR1 KGHSH and CDR2 LQKENI. V was shortened by 2 bases and J by 5 bases, with 10 bases between the two germline ends. As for this clone: Its target is unknown.

The sequencing sample was made of PBMCs. The receptor was derived from a woman under 30 in good health and CMV-seronegative. The rearrangement links TRBV18 to TRBJ1-5; D is uncertain. CDR3 coding DNA: TGTGCCAGCTCACCAGCTCTGCGTGATCAGCCCCAGCATTTT. Residues: CASSPALRDQPQHF.